This entry lists 2 T cell receptor beta chains sequenced from one sample in a study of Graves' ophthalmopathy and Graves' hyperthyroidism (dated by TCRdb to 2016 to 2019). The instrument given in TCRdb is Illumina HiSeq 2000. TCR beta CDR3 regions were amplified from RNA transcripts for repertoire sequencing. The first round of RT-PCR was done with HTBI primers and the Qiagen OneStep RT-PCR kit, and was followed by a second round of multiplex PCR, then size selection and purification. The raw public reads went through TCRdb reprocessing: fastp at Q25, MiXCR clone calling, in-frame beta chains kept. Duplicate CDR3 protein sequences are folded into a single record with the most common DNA and genes. The sample table lists hundreds of thousands of distinct CDR3 sequences, over 40% of them with a count of one. The top ten clonotypes cover over 2.5% of the sample. The sequenced sample was peripheral blood. These receptors were obtained from an adult man with Graves' ophthalmopathy.

The chain uses TRBV4-1 and TRBJ2-7; weak D call: TRBD1 (6 bases). V was cut by 0 bases and J by 1 base, with 13 bases left in between. CDR1 and CDR2 (germline): MGHRA, YSYEKL. The CDR3 loop spans 16 amino acids. CDR3 sequence (DNA): TGCGCCAGCAGCCAAGATTCCTCGCAGGGGTCCTACGAGCAGTACTTC. It is translated as CASSQDSSQGSYEQYF.

About this clonotype itself: Germline and junction disagree at one end, which may indicate a read error. The chain employs TRBV10-3 and TRBJ2-2; TRBD2 matches at 10 bases. The length of the CDR3 is 19 residues. In germline, CDR1 is ENHRY, CDR2 SYGVKD. The CDR3 spells CASSEFLSSGRTNTGELFF. The CDR3 DNA reads as TGTGCCAGCAGTGAATTCTTGTCTAGCGGGAGAACGAACACCGGGGAGCTGTTTTTT.